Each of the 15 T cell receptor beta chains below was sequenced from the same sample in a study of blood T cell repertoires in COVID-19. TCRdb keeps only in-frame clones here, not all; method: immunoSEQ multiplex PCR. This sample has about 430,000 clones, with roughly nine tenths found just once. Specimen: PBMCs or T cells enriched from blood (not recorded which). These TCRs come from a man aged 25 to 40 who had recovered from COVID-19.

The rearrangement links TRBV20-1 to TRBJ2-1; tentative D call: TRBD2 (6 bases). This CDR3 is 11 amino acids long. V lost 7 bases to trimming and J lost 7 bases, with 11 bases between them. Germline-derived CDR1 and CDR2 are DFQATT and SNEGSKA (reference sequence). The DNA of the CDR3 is TGCAGTGTGGGGACTTCGAATGAGCAGTTCTTC. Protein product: CSVGTSNEQFF.

The CDR3 DNA reads as TGTGCCAGCAGTTTAGGGGGCGAGGATGAGCAGTTCTTC. It specifies CASSLGGEDEQFF. This chain links TRBV12-3 or TRBV12-4 with TRBJ2-1; a possible D gene is TRBD1 (5 bases). The CDR3 has 13 residues. The ends were cut back, 1 base at V and 8 bases at J, with 9 bases in the middle.

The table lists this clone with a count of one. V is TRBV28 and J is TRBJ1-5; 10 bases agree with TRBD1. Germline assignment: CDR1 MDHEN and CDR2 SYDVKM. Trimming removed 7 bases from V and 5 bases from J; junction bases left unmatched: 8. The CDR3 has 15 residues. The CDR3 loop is CASTIDRGPYQPQHF. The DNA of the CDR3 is TGTGCCAGCACTATCGACAGGGGGCCATATCAGCCCCAGCATTTT.

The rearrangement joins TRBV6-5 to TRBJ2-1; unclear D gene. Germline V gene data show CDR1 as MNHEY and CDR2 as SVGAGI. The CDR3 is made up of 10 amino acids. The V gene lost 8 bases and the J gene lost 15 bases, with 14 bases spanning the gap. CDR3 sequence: CASGLGEVFF. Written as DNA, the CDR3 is TGTGCCAGCGGCCTCGGTGAGGTGTTCTTC.

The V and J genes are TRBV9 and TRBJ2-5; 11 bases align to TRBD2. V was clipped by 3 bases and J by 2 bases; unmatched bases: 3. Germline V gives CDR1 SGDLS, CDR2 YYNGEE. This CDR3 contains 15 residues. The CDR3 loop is CASSDGTSGQETQYF. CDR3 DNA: TGTGCCAGCAGCGACGGGACTAGCGGACAAGAGACCCAGTACTTC. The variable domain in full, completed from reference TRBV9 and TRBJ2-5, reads DSGVTQTPKHLITATGQRVTLRCSPRSGDLSVYWYQQSLDQGLQFLIQYYNGEERAKGNILERFSAQQFPDLHSELNLSSLELGDSALYFCASSDGTSGQETQYFGPGTRLLVL.

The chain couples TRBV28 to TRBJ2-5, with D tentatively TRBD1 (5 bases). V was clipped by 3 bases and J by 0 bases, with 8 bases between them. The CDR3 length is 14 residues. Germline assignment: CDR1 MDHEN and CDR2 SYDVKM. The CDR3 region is CASSFLDNQETQYF. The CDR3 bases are TGTGCCAGCAGTTTTTTGGACAACCAAGAGACCCAGTACTTC.

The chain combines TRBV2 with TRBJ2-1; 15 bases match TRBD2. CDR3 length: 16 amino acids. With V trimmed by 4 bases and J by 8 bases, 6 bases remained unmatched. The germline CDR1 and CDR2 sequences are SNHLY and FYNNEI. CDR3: CASSVGLAGGLDEQFF. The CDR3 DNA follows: TGTGCCAGCAGTGTAGGACTAGCGGGAGGGTTGGATGAGCAGTTCTTC.

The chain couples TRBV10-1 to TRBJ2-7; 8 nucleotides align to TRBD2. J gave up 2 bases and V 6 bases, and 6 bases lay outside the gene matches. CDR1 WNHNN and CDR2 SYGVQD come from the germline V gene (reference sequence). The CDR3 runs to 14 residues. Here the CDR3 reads CASSGGAGTYEQYF. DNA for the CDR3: TGCGCCAGCAGCGGGGGGGCAGGGACCTACGAGCAGTACTTC.

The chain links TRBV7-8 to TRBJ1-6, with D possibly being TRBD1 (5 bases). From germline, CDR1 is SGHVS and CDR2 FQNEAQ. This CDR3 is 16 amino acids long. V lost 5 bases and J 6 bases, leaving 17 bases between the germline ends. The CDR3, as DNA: TGTGCCAGCAGCGCAAGCGTCAGGGCCGGTAATTCACCCCTCCACTTT. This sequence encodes CASSASVRAGNSPLHF. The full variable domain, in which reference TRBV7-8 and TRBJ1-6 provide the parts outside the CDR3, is GAGVSQSPRYKVAKRGQDVALRCDPISGHVSLFWYQQALGQGPEFLTYFQNEAQLDKSGLPSDRFFAERPEGSVSTLKIQRTQQEDSAVYLCASSASVRAGNSPLHFGNGTRLTVT.

CDR3 residues: CAWSFVGGPSEQYF. Written as DNA, the CDR3 is TGTGCCTGGAGTTTCGTGGGAGGGCCGTCCGAGCAGTACTTC. The chain employs TRBV30 and TRBJ2-7; 7 nucleotides agree with TRBD2. The CDR3 has 14 residues. CDR1 and CDR2 from the germline V gene are GTSNPN and SVGIG (reference sequence). V lost 2 bases to trimming and J lost 6 bases; unmatched junction nucleotides: 10.

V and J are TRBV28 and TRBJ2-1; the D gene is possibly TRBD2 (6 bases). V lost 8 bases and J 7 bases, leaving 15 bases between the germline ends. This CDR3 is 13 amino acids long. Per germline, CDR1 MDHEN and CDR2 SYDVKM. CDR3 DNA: TGTGCCAGCGGGACTCTAGCGCCGAATGAGCAGTTCTTC. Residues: CASGTLAPNEQFF.

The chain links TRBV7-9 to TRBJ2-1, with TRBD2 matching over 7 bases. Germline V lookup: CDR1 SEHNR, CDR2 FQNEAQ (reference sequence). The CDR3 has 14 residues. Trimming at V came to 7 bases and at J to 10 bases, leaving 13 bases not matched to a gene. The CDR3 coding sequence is TGTGCCAGCAAGCGGGCTAGCGGAGAGAACGAGCAGTTCTTC. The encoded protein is CASKRASGENEQFF.

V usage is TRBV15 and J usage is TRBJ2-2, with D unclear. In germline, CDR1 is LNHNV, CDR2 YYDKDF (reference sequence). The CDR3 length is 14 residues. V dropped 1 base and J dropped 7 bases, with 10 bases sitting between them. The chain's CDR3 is CATSRGSFSGELFF. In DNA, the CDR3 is TGTGCCACCAGCAGAGGTAGCTTTAGCGGGGAGCTGTTTTTT.

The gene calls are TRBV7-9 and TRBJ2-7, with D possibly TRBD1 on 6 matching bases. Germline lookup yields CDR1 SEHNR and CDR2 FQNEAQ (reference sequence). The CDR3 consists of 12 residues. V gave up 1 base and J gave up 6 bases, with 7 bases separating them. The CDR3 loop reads CASSLVGAEQYF. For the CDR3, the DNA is TGTGCCAGCAGCTTAGTGGGGGCCGAGCAGTACTTC.

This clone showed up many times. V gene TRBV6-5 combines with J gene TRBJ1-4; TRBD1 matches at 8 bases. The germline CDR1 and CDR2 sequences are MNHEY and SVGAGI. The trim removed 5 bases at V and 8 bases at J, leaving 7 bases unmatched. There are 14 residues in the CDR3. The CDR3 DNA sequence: TGTGCCAGCAGTCACGGACAGGGTAAAGAAAAACTGTTTTTT. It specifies CASSHGQGKEKLFF.